These 14 T cell receptor gamma chains came from one sample sequenced in a study of gamma delta lymphoproliferative disorders and STAT genes. Genomic DNA from isolated PBMCs served as the sequencing template. TCRdb re-called the multiplex PCR reads through CATT. Of about 2,500 gamma-chain clones detected, approximately 18% appear once; the ten largest clones hold around 60%. Sequenced: blood. Every receptor here comes from a human donor with gamma-delta T-cell large granular lymphocyte leukemia.

The chain has TRGV4 and TRGJ1 or TRGJ2. The J gene, left out of TCRdb, was set here by checking the DNA against germline. Looked up from germline, CDR1 is EGSTGY and CDR2 is YDSYTSSV. V lost 4 bases, J lost 8 bases, and 8 bases stayed unmatched. This CDR3 region has 12 residues. CDR3 protein: CATWDGMDKKLF. The CDR3 bases are TGTGCCACCTGGGACGGGATGGATAAGAAACTCTTT.

This clone was counted between two and nine times. CDR3 sequence: CACWIRHVFYKKLF. CDR3 DNA sequence: TGTGCCTGCTGGATTAGGCACGTATTTTATAAGAAACTCTTT. This sequence joins TRGV11 and TRGJ1 or TRGJ2. Matching the DNA to germline supplied the J gene, which TCRdb does not give. TRGV11 is flagged as an ORF with uncertain function. CDR3 length equals 14 residues. The trim removed 0 bases at V and 6 bases at J, leaving 5 bases unmatched.

The V and J genes are TRGV2 and TRGJ1 or TRGJ2. The J gene, left out of TCRdb, was set here by checking the DNA against germline. CDR3 length equals 12 residues. The germline gives CDR1 EGSNGY, CDR2 YDSYNSKV. The V segment lost 0 bases and the J segment 12 bases; nucleotides outside the gene matches: 8. In DNA form, the CDR3 reads TGTGCCACCTGGGACGGGCGGAAGGTGAAACTCTTT. This sequence encodes CATWDGRKVKLF.

The V and J genes are TRGV2 and TRGJ1 or TRGJ2. Here the J gene came from matching the DNA to germline, since TCRdb omits it. The CDR3 is 13 residues long. CDR1 is EGSNGY and CDR2 is YDSYNSKV in the germline V gene. With 0 bases clipped from V and 7 bases from J, the junction kept 6 bases outside the gene matches. The CDR3 reads CATWDGPVYKKLF. As DNA, the CDR3 is TGTGCCACCTGGGACGGGCCAGTCTATAAGAAACTCTTT.

V gene assignment gives TRGV8, but the J gene was left uncalled. Germline V gives CDR1 VENAVY, CDR2 YDSYNSRV. CDR3 length equals 10 residues. CDR3 amino acids: CATWVRGKLF. CDR3 in DNA: TGTGCCACCTGGGTCCGGGGTAAACTCTTT.

J is TRGJP1 and V is TRGV9. TCRdb does not report a J gene; here it was assigned by matching the DNA to germline references. V lost 2 bases, J lost 0 bases, and 3 bases stayed unmatched. Germline CDR1 GITISATS, CDR2 ISYDGTV (reference sequence). This CDR3 has 15 residues. CDR3 DNA: TGTGCCTTGTGGGAGGGATATACCACTGGTTGGTTCAAGATATTT. It translates to CALWEGYTTGWFKIF.

The chain joins TRGV8 to TRGJ1 or TRGJ2. No J gene is reported in TCRdb; it was inferred here by comparing the DNA with germline. Germline lookup yields CDR1 VENAVY and CDR2 YDSYNSRV. There are 13 residues in the CDR3. V was pared by 5 bases and J by 0 bases, with 4 bases of the junction left unmatched. The CDR3 DNA sequence: TGTGCCACCTGGGTTACGAATTATTATAAGAAACTCTTT. Translated: CATWVTNYYKKLF.

The V and J genes are TRGV2 and TRGJ1 or TRGJ2. TCRdb leaves out the J gene; it was filled in here by matching the DNA to germline. With 2 bases clipped from V and 11 bases from J, the junction kept 9 bases outside the gene matches. This CDR3 is built from 12 residues. CDR1 is EGSNGY, CDR2 YDSYNSKV, per germline. CDR3 residues: CATWDEWHEKLF. The DNA for the CDR3 is TGTGCCACCTGGGACGAATGGCACGAGAAACTCTTT.

This clone was observed a handful of times. J is TRGJ1 or TRGJ2 and V is TRGV4. As TCRdb names no J gene, one was assigned here on the basis of a DNA match to germline. CDR1 and CDR2 (germline): EGSTGY, YDSYTSSV. The V segment lost 0 bases and the J segment 4 bases; nucleotides outside the gene matches: 6. The CDR3 length is 14 residues. This CDR3 reads CATWDGPWYYKKLF. In DNA form, the CDR3 reads TGTGCCACCTGGGATGGGCCATGGTATTATAAGAAACTCTTT.

This clone appeared a few times. The V and J genes are TRGV5 and TRGJ1 or TRGJ2. TCRdb records no J gene; here it was assigned by comparing the DNA to germline. Germline values: CDR1 VINAFY, CDR2 YDVSNSKD. After removal of 0 bases from V and 3 bases from J, the junction contained 8 bases not matched to a gene. This CDR3 is 15 amino acids long. CDR3 residues: CATWDRRQIYYKKLF. CDR3 coding DNA: TGTGCCACCTGGGACAGGCGTCAAATTTATTATAAGAAACTCTTT.

This clone was detected a few times. This chain joins TRGV8 and TRGJ1 or TRGJ2. No J gene is reported in TCRdb; it was inferred here by comparing the DNA with germline. This CDR3 contains 13 residues. J lost 7 bases, V lost 5 bases, and 11 bases had no gene match. Per germline, CDR1 VENAVY and CDR2 YDSYNSRV. Written as DNA, the CDR3 is TGTGCCACCTGGGTTCCCTCCGTATATAAGAAACTCTTT. It translates to CATWVPSVYKKLF.

For this clone: The DNA is omitted, as the CDR3 cannot be located on it reliably, and the CDR3 follows TCRdb's listing. This CDR3 is also generated by other DNA sequences in the sample. No J gene was named, though the V gene is TRGV11. TRGV11 is noted as an ORF with a role that remains uncertain. The CDR3 extends over 17 residues, inclusive of both ends. CDR3 protein: CTTVPAGLGTGTYKKLF.

This clone was detected a few times. Within the sample, other DNA sequences also encode this same CDR3. V and J are TRGV2 and TRGJP2. No J gene was available from TCRdb, and it was assigned here by a germline match of the DNA. Germline CDR1 EGSNGY, CDR2 YDSYNSKV. This CDR3 region has 15 residues. The V gene end was trimmed by 0 bases and the J gene end by 0 bases; junction bases not matched to a gene: 1. The CDR3 sequence: CATWDGYSSDWIKTF. The CDR3 bases are TGTGCCACCTGGGACGGGTATAGTAGTGATTGGATCAAGACGTTT.

This clone was detected a few times. The V gene was identified as TRGV2, while no J gene was called. Germline CDR1 and CDR2: EGSNGY and YDSYNSKV. This CDR3 has 14 residues. The CDR3 loop is CATWDGTNARGELF. CDR3 DNA: TGTGCCACCTGGGACGGGACCAACGCCAGGGGGGAACTCTTT.